The TCR beta chain under discussion was sequenced for a study of identifying expanded T cells in peripheral blood. Here immunoSEQ multiplex PCR was the method, and the copy in TCRdb shows in-frame clones only, minus some. The sample consists of fewer than 60,000 clones, 65% to 90% of them appearing once. Study conclusions and caveats: Over approximately two and four weeks, about 15 and 18 clones changed, versus approximately 1.1 between replicates. Across healthy donors, higher total template counts meant significantly greater roughly 2-week count variance.

No infections or other immune events were documented during collection. Of note for this clone: Its antigen remains unidentified.

CDR1 and CDR2 from the germline V gene are SEHNR and FQNEAQ (reference sequence). This CDR3 is built from 16 residues. After removal of 1 base from V and 5 bases from J, the junction contained 6 bases not matched to a gene. The clonotype was recovered from a person aged 18 to 75 in good health. Sequencing was performed on blood. The chain employs TRBV7-9 and TRBJ1-1; 11 bases are a match to TRBD1. This CDR3 is CASSLGLDRGLTEAFF. In DNA form, the CDR3 reads TGTGCCAGCAGCTTAGGGCTGGACAGGGGGCTGACTGAAGCTTTCTTT.